This T cell receptor (beta chain) was sequenced in a study of blood T cells in healthy people across ages. Whole-study results and caveats: Estimates of total diversity, which came from one million sequenced T cells, were considered to be underestimates.

The length of the CDR3 is 15 residues. Germline CDR1 and CDR2: MGHRA and YSYEKL. Deletions cut 1 base from V and 1 base from J, with 11 bases between. A J-beta primer mix and a sample-barcoded 5' primer were used in a second PCR of about 7 to 12 cycles. Tags on each cDNA molecule came from a template-switch adaptor with 12 random nucleotides. TCRdb re-called the 5' RACE reads through MiXCR, storing one row per CDR3 protein. The top ten hold more than 25% of the sample, which has hundreds of thousands of distinct CDR3 sequences, 56% seen once. In regard to this clonotype: Its antigen is not known.

This chain connects TRBV4-1 to TRBJ2-7, with D hard to call. The TCR sequence derives from a middle-aged man in good health. The sequencing input was blood. The CDR3 reads CASSQVSDLSYEQYF. CDR3 sequence (DNA): TGCGCCAGCAGCCAAGTCTCCGACTTGTCCTACGAGCAGTACTTC.